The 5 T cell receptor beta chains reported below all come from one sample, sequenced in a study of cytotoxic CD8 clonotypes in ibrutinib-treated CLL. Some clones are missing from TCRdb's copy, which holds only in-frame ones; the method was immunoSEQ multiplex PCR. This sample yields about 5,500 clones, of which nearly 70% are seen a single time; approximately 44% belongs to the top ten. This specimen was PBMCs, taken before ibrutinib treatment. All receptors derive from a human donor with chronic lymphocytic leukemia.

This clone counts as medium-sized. Here the CDR3 reads CASSSDLPYEQYF. The CDR3 DNA reads as TGTGCCAGCAGTTCAGATCTACCCTACGAGCAGTACTTC. This rearrangement joins TRBV7-8 to TRBJ2-7; no clear D. V lost 6 bases and J 2 bases, leaving 11 bases between the germline ends. Germline CDR1 and CDR2: SGHVS and FQNEAQ. CDR3 length: 13 residues.

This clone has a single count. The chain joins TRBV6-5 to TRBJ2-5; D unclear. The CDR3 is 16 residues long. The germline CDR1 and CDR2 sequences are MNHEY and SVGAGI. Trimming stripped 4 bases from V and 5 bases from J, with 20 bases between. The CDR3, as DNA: TGTGCCAGCAGTTCCCTGGGTTCTATCTCCTTGGAGACCCAGTACTTC. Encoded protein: CASSSLGSISLETQYF.

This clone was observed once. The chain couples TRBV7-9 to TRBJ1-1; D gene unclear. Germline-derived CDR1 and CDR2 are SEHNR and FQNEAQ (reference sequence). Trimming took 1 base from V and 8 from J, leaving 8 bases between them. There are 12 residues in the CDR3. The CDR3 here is CASSLGAREAFF. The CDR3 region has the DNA TGTGCCAGCAGCTTAGGGGCAAGGGAAGCTTTCTTT.

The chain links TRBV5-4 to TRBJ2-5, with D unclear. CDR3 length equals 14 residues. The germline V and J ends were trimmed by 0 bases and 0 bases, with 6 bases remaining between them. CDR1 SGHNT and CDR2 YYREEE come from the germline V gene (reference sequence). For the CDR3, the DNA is TGTGCCAGCAGCTTGGGCCAGAACCAAGAGACCCAGTACTTC. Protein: CASSLGQNQETQYF.

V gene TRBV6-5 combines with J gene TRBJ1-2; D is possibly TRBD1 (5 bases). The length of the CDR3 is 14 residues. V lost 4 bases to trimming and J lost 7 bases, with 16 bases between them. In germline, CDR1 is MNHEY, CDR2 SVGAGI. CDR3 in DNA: TGTGCCAGCAGTTTAAGCAGGGTAGAGGGTGGCTACACCTTC. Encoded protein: CASSLSRVEGGYTF.